One and the same sample provided the 27 T cell receptor beta chains below, sequenced in a study of tumor-infiltrating lymphocytes in primary liver carcinoma. A primer in the constant region served to generate TCR beta cDNA from roughly 520 ng of total RNA. ARM-PCR, slightly modified, supplied the TCR beta libraries through three nested multiplex PCR rounds. With TRBV1-TRBV30 forward primers and a C-beta reverse primer, the first two PCR rounds were run for approximately 9 cycles each. TCRdb independently ran MiXCR on the multiplex PCR reads; one entry per CDR3 protein. The sample shows approximately 100,000 distinct CDR3 sequences, around 73% of them seen only once. The roughly 18-34 mg bulk tissue piece was not sorted before simultaneous RNA and DNA extraction. The sample comprised liver tumor tissue from sampling region 2. As for subset: tumor region T2, inferior pole. These receptors all come from a woman aged 55-69 years with primary liver carcinoma and hepatitis B virus infection.

Of note for this clonotype: One base away lies a much larger clone, so this may be a sequencing read error. This rearrangement joins TRBV28 to TRBJ1-2; D not certain. CDR1 is MDHEN and CDR2 is SYDVKM in the germline V gene. This CDR3 is 12 amino acids long. The CDR3, as DNA: TGTGTGTCAGCGTCGACTAACTATGGCCACACCTTC. This gives the protein CVSASTNYGHTF.

As to this clonotype: One junction end disagrees with the germline gene, perhaps due to a read error. V and J are TRBV6-5 and TRBJ2-7, with D tentatively TRBD1 (6 bases). CDR3 size: 16 residues. In germline, CDR1 is MNHEY, CDR2 SVGAGI. The CDR3 sequence is CASSYSGLQGTYKQYF. The CDR3 nucleotides are TGTGCCAGCAGCTATTCCGGTTTGCAGGGGACCTACAAGCAGTACTTC.

This chain links TRBV11-3 with TRBJ2-1; 13 positions match TRBD2. Germline loops: CDR1 SGHNT, CDR2 YENEEA. V lost 4 bases, J lost 10 bases, and 1 base stayed unmatched. The CDR3 covers 13 residues. The CDR3 loop reads CASSSGLAGEQFF. CDR3 DNA: TGTGCCAGCAGCTCGGGACTAGCGGGAGAGCAGTTCTTC. Variable domain in full (rest from reference TRBV11-3 and TRBJ2-1): EAGVVQSPRYKIIEKKQPVAFWCNPISGHNTLYWYLQNLGQGPELLIRYENEEAVDDSQLPKDRFSAERLKGVDSTLKIQPAELGDSAVYLCASSSGLAGEQFFGPGTRLTVL.

In regard to this clonotype: Its ends do not fully match the called genes, so a read error is possible. This chain connects TRBV11-2 to TRBJ2-3; 7 nucleotides line up with TRBD2. Germline lookup yields CDR1 SGHAT and CDR2 FQNNGV. The CDR3 is made up of 17 amino acids. The CDR3 reads CASCLVGLATSTDTRYF. The CDR3 DNA reads TGCGCCAGCTGCTTAGTGGGGCTAGCGACTAGCACAGATACGCGGTATTTT.

This clonotype was counted many times. One junction end disagrees with the germline gene, perhaps due to a read error. V and J are TRBV11-2 and TRBJ1-4, with no clear D. Germline CDR1 and CDR2: SGHAT and FQNNGV. This CDR3 contains 15 residues. The CDR3 sequence: CASSFWGATNEKLVF. The CDR3 coding sequence is TGTGCCAGCAGCTTCTGGGGAGCAACTAATGAAAAACTGGTTTTT.

The V gene is TRBV11-3, the J gene TRBJ1-2; D unclear. Between the trimmed V and J ends, which lost 1 base and 4 bases, there was a span of 13 bases. Looked up from germline, CDR1 is SGHNT and CDR2 is YENEEA. The CDR3 length is 15 residues. The CDR3 spells CASSLGHHTGYGYTF. CDR3 sequence (DNA): TGTGCCAGCAGCTTAGGTCACCATACCGGCTATGGCTACACCTTC.

This clonotype was detected once. It may be a read error: a sequence one base away is much more abundant. The V call is TRBV28, the J call TRBJ2-7; the D call may be TRBD1 or TRBD2 (5 bases each). This CDR3 region has 13 residues. CDR1 and CDR2 (germline): MDHEN, SYDVKM. The CDR3 loop is CASGFGGLHEQYF. As DNA, the CDR3 is TGTGCCAGCGGTTTTGGGGGATTACACGAGCAGTACTTC.

This clonotype is medium-sized in the sample. This chain links TRBV11-3 with TRBJ2-2; D remains unclear. The CDR3 is 16 amino acids. V was cut by 4 bases and J by 2 bases, with 14 bases left in between. Germline V gene data show CDR1 as SGHNT and CDR2 as YENEEA. The CDR3 is CASSSATLANTGELFF. The CDR3 DNA sequence: TGTGCCAGCAGCTCCGCTACACTGGCCAACACCGGGGAGCTGTTTTTT.

V and J are TRBV5-4 and TRBJ2-7; 9 nucleotides line up with TRBD2. CDR1 is SGHNT, CDR2 YYREEE, per germline (reference sequence). CDR3 length: 16 amino acids. Trimming at V came to 4 bases and at J to 3 bases, leaving 11 bases not matched to a gene. CDR3 in DNA: TGTGCCAGCAGCCCCCCAGGCGGGAGGGGGTGCTACGAGCAGTACTTC. Its translation is CASSPPGGRGCYEQYF.

Details on this clonotype: One junction end does not reproduce the germline sequence, and a read error may be involved. The chain is built from TRBV28 and TRBJ2-7; a possible D gene is TRBD1 (6 bases). This CDR3 has 15 amino acids. CDR1 is MDHEN, CDR2 SYDVKM, per germline. The DNA for the CDR3 is TGTGCCAGCAGCCAACTACAGGGCCGCTCCTACGAGCAGTGCTTC. Its protein product is CASSQLQGRSYEQCF.

CDR3 region: CASTTGRTASYEQYF. DNA for the CDR3: TGTGCCAGCACCACCGGACGGACCGCTTCCTACGAGCAGTACTTC. The rearrangement uses TRBV11-2 and TRBJ2-7; D unclear. Trimming removed 7 bases at V and 1 base at J, with 17 bases between. CDR1 is SGHAT and CDR2 is FQNNGV in the germline V gene. The CDR3 length is 15 residues.

Comments on this clonotype: Mismatch with germline at one junction end may stem from a read error. CDR3 bases: TGTGCCACCAGTGATTCGAGGACAGGGACCCACGAGCACTACTTC. Residues: CATSDSRTGTHEHYF. The chain carries TRBV24-1 and TRBJ2-7, with 8 positions matching TRBD1. Germline V gene sequence: CDR1 KGHDR, CDR2 SFDVKD. The CDR3 is made up of 15 amino acids.

The chain has TRBV28 and TRBJ2-1; TRBD2 aligns across 7 bases. Germline CDR1 MDHEN, CDR2 SYDVKM. V trimming: 7 bases; J trimming: 1 base; junction bases outside the gene matches: 13. There are 17 residues in the CDR3. The chain's CDR3 is CASNAIGGSRSYNEQFF. The CDR3, as DNA: TGTGCCAGCAATGCCATTGGCGGGAGTCGGTCCTACAATGAGCAGTTCTTC.

This clonotype was recorded only once. Just one base apart from a much larger clone, this may be a read error. This sequence joins TRBV7-9 and TRBJ2-7, with D possibly being TRBD2 (6 bases). Germline V gene sequence: CDR1 SEHNR, CDR2 FQNEAQ (reference sequence). Trimming took 0 bases from V and 6 from J, leaving 9 bases between them. This CDR3 has 13 amino acids. For the CDR3, the DNA is TGTGCCAGCAGCTTAGCGCACGGGAGCGAGCAGTACTTC. Its translation is CASSLAHGSEQYF. The whole variable domain, filled in from reference TRBV7-9 and TRBJ2-7, reads DTGVSQNPRHKITKRGQNVTFRCDPISEHNRLYWYRQTLGQGPEFLTYFQNEAQLEKSRLLSDRFSAERPKGSFSTLEIQRTEQGDSAMYLCASSLAHGSEQYFGPGTRLTVT.

The gene calls are TRBV11-2 and TRBJ2-7, with 7 positions matching TRBD2. This CDR3 comprises 16 residues. CDR1 is SGHAT, CDR2 FQNNGV, per germline. J was trimmed by 4 bases and V by 0 bases; bases with no gene match: 9. The CDR3, as DNA: TGTGCCAGCAGCTTAGAAGGCGGGAGCACCCCTTACGAGCAGTACTTC. This translates into CASSLEGGSTPYEQYF.

This clonotype has just one count. As the CDR3 is not closed by the conserved phenylalanine or tryptophan, this likely results from a read error. The chain carries TRBV12-3 or TRBV12-4 and TRBJ2-3; 10 nucleotides align to TRBD2. V dropped 9 bases and J dropped 5; count of bases not matched to a gene: 8. The length of the CDR3 is 14 residues. The CDR3: CASSDQREGDTQYL. CDR3 sequence (DNA): TGTGCCAGTAGTGATCAGCGGGAGGGAGATACGCAGTATCTT.

A remark on this clonotype: Mismatch with germline at one junction end may stem from a read error. The rearrangement joins TRBV11-2 to TRBJ2-4; no reliable D call. The length of the CDR3 is 12 residues. Per the germline V gene, CDR1 is SGHAT and CDR2 is FQNNGV. In nucleotides, the CDR3 is TGTGTCAGCAGCTTAGTTCCGAACATTCGGTACTTC. It encodes CVSSLVPNIRYF.

As for this clonotype: Germline is not matched at one junction end, which may reflect a read error. The V call is TRBV28, the J call TRBJ2-7; TRBD2 aligns across 8 bases. Germline V gene sequence: CDR1 MDHEN, CDR2 SYDVKM. The CDR3 has 15 amino acids. The CDR3 nucleotides are TGTGCCACCAAAACCAGCGGGAGCCAGCCCTACGAGCAATACTTC. This gives the protein CATKTSGSQPYEQYF. Using reference TRBV28 and TRBJ2-7 for the parts outside the CDR3, the full variable domain is DVKVTQSSRYLVKRTGEKVFLECVQDMDHENMFWYRQDPGLGLRLIYFSYDVKMKEKGDIPEGYSVSREKKERFSLILESASTNQTSMYLCATKTSGSQPYEQYFGPGTRLTVT.

Remarks on this clonotype: Mismatch with germline at one junction end may stem from a read error. The V gene is TRBV11-3, the J gene TRBJ1-2; TRBD1 is a possible D gene (6 bases). From germline, CDR1 is SGHNT and CDR2 YENEEA. The CDR3 has 13 amino acids. The CDR3 sequence is CASSLDSYCGHTF. The CDR3 DNA reads as TGTGCCAGCAGCTTGGACAGCTACTGTGGCCACACCTTC.

The chain is built from TRBV10-2 and TRBJ2-3; the D is unclear. Per the germline V gene, CDR1 is WSHSY and CDR2 is SAAADI. The ends were cut back, 6 bases at V and 3 bases at J, with 16 bases in the middle. The CDR3 has 15 residues. CDR3 sequence: CASRDPGVRTDTQYF. CDR3 DNA sequence: TGCGCCAGCAGGGATCCCGGAGTTAGGACAGATACGCAGTATTTT.

As regards this clonotype: A single base separates this from a much larger clone, so it may be a read error. The chain couples TRBV28 to TRBJ2-2; 7 nucleotides align to TRBD1. Germline CDR1 MDHEN, CDR2 SYDVKM. The trim removed 8 bases at V and 3 bases at J, leaving 12 bases unmatched. CDR3 length: 16 amino acids. CDR3 sequence (DNA): TGTGCCAGCTGCCCCCCCGACAGGGAGTACACCGGGGAGCTGTTTTTT. Translated: CASCPPDREYTGELFF.

The gene calls are TRBV29-1 and TRBJ2-3; 8 nucleotides match TRBD1. V lost 5 bases, J lost 0 bases, and 16 bases stayed unmatched. Per the germline V gene, CDR1 is SQVTM and CDR2 is ANQGSEA. The CDR3 covers 18 residues. In nucleotides, the CDR3 is TGCAGCGTTCAAGCGCTGGACAGGGTGGGGGTTAGCACAGATACGCAGTATTTT. Amino acid sequence: CSVQALDRVGVSTDTQYF.

This clonotype occurred once. This chain connects TRBV12-3 or TRBV12-4 to TRBJ1-1; TRBD1 is a possible D gene (6 bases). V was pared by 10 bases and J by 5 bases, with 17 bases between. This CDR3 is 13 amino acids long. This chain's CDR3 is CAIVVGAGTEAFF. The CDR3 bases are TGTGCCATCGTTGTGGGGGCGGGGACTGAAGCTTTCTTT.

This clonotype came up many times. The gene calls are TRBV5-6 and TRBJ2-1, with a possible D match to TRBD1 (6 bases). The CDR3 contains 15 residues. Per germline, CDR1 SGHDT and CDR2 YYEEEE. With 3 bases removed from V and 9 bases from J, the gap between germline ends came to 19 bases. The CDR3 region is CASSSTGTRRGEQFF. CDR3 DNA sequence: TGTGCCAGCAGCTCGACCGGGACAAGAAGGGGTGAGCAGTTCTTC. Together with reference TRBV5-6 and TRBJ2-1, the CDR3 gives the full variable domain: DAGVTQSPTHLIKTRGQQVTLRCSPKSGHDTVSWYQQALGQGPQFIFQYYEEEERQRGNFPDRFSGHQFPNYSSELNVNALLLGDSALYLCASSSTGTRRGEQFFGPGTRLTVL.

The rearrangement joins TRBV10-1 to TRBJ2-1; 8 nucleotides agree with TRBD2. This CDR3 region has 21 residues. Germline V gene sequence: CDR1 WNHNN, CDR2 SYGVQD (reference sequence). The CDR3 spells CVSSEEFGPWAGGMPYNEQFF. As DNA, the CDR3 is TGCGTCAGTAGTGAGGAGTTTGGCCCGTGGGCGGGAGGAATGCCCTACAATGAGCAGTTCTTC.

With regard to this clonotype: A read error is possible here, since a much larger clone lies one base away. V gene TRBV5-1 combines with J gene TRBJ2-3, with TRBD1 identical over 12 bases. Losses at the gene ends were 4 bases for V and 5 bases for J; bases not matched to a gene: 11. Germline V gene sequence: CDR1 SGHRS, CDR2 YFSETQ. The CDR3 sequence is 17 residues long. The DNA for the CDR3 is TGCGCCAGCAGCCCGGGACAGGGGGCAGTCGAAGAAGATACGCAGTATTTT. Protein product: CASSPGQGAVEEDTQYF. Full variable domain (outside the CDR3, taken from reference TRBV5-1 and TRBJ2-3): KAGVTQTPRYLIKTRGQQVTLSCSPISGHRSVSWYQQTPGQGLQFLFEYFSETQRNKGNFPGRFSGRQFSNSRSEMNVSTLELGDSALYLCASSPGQGAVEEDTQYFGPGTRLTVL.

This clonotype was seen only a few times. The chain recombines TRBV18 with TRBJ2-4; a weak D match, TRBD1 (6 bases). The germline V gene has CDR1 KGHSH and CDR2 LQKENI. The CDR3 loop spans 17 amino acids. V lost 2 bases to trimming and J lost 0 bases, with 14 bases between them. The CDR3 is CASSPYSGEKAKNIQYF. CDR3 DNA sequence: TGTGCCAGCTCACCATATTCAGGGGAGAAAGCCAAAAACATTCAGTACTTC.